These T cell receptor beta chains were read from a single sample in a study of graft-versus-host responses after intestinal transplantation. The antigens these receptors bind are not known. The method was immunoSEQ multiplex PCR; TCRdb's version includes in-frame clones alone and lacks a portion of them. The sample yields 85,000 to 100,000 clones, approximately 90% seen once. The sample consisted of unstimulated CD4+ T cells sorted from spleen or lymph node cells, taken before transplant. These receptors were collected from a human donor who was the organ donor for an intestinal transplant. Each CDR3 is given with its conserved first and last residue. A D gene is named only where the DNA matches it firmly. Clone sizes are given selectively: once, few, many, or a class where the clone is expanded.

TRBV18,TRBJ1-5,NA,NA,TGTGCCAGCTCACCGGGGGACAACCATCAGCCCCAGCATTTT,CASSPGDNHQPQHF
TRBV30,TRBJ1-1,NA,NA,TGTGCCTCCGCCCAGGGGCCCTCCCTGAACACTGAAGCTTTCTTT,CASAQGPSLNTEAFF
TRBV5-4,TRBJ2-1,NA,NA,TGTGCCAGCAGCTTGGTCGCTAGCCTCAGTGAGCAGTTCTTC,CASSLVASLSEQFF
TRBV10-3,TRBJ2-3,NA,TRBD1,TGTGCCATTCACTCCGGGACAGGGGGCACAGATACGCAGTATTTT,CAIHSGTGGTDTQYF
TRBV5-1,TRBJ2-3,NA,NA,TGCGCCAGCAGCTTGGATGGGACACCTCGAGGCGCAGATACGCAGTATTTT,CASSLDGTPRGADTQYF
TRBV30,TRBJ1-3,NA,TRBD1,TGTGCCTGGAATATAAACAGGGGAACCATATATTTT,CAWNINRGTIYF
TRBV5-4,TRBJ2-3,NA,NA,TGTGCCAGCAGCTTCAAGAGGGGCACAGATACGCAGTATTTT,CASSFKRGTDTQYF
TRBV7-8,TRBJ1-6,few,NA,TGTGCCAGCACCTGGTCCGGGACACCTAATTCACCCCTCCACTTT,CASTWSGTPNSPLHF
TRBV4-2,TRBJ2-5,once,NA,TGTGCCAGCAGCCAATATGGAGGAATGGGTATGGGGGAGACCCAGTACTTC,CASSQYGGMGMGETQYF
TRBV5-1,TRBJ2-5,NA,TRBD2,TGCGCCAGCAGCCTACACCGAACTAGCGAGAAGGAGACCCAGTACTTC,CASSLHRTSEKETQYF
TRBV20-1,TRBJ1-2,NA,NA,TGCAGTGCAGCCCGTCTCTATGGCTACACCTTC,CSAARLYGYTF
TRBV5-4,TRBJ1-5,NA,NA,TGTGCCAGCAGCCAGGACAAAAATCAGCCCCAGCATTTT,CASSQDKNQPQHF
TRBV6-5,TRBJ1-2,NA,TRBD1,TGTGCCAGCAGTTACAGGCGTACAGGGGAACTATATGGCTACACCTTC,CASSYRRTGELYGYTF
TRBV5-1,TRBJ2-5,NA,TRBD2,TGCGCCAGCAGCTTGGCCGGGGGGATCCAAGAGACCCAGTACTTC,CASSLAGGIQETQYF
TRBV5-1,TRBJ2-1,NA,TRBD2,TGCGCCAGCAGCAACCTAGCGGGAGTTGAAAATGAGCAGTTCTTC,CASSNLAGVENEQFF
TRBV30,TRBJ2-1,NA,TRBD2,TGTGCCTGGAGTGTATACACAACCGGGACTAGCGGGACTGCGTACAATGAGCAGTTCTTC,CAWSVYTTGTSGTAYNEQFF
TRBV29-1,TRBJ2-7,NA,TRBD1,TGCAGCGTGGAGACAGGGGGCTCCTACGAGCAGTACTTC,CSVETGGSYEQYF
TRBV7-9,TRBJ2-6,NA,NA,TGTGCCAGCAGCCCGAAGACAGGCCTCTCTGGGGCCAACGTCCTGACTTTC,CASSPKTGLSGANVLTF
TRBV2,TRBJ1-5,NA,NA,TGTGCCAGCAGCCCGGACGGTTCCGGAGGAAGACCCCAGCATTTT,CASSPDGSGGRPQHF
TRBV15,TRBJ2-5,once,TRBD2,TGTGCCACCAGCAGAGGAGCGGGACGGTCAGAGACCCAGTACTTC,CATSRGAGRSETQYF
TRBV11-3,TRBJ2-6,NA,NA,TGTGCCAGCAGCTTGAGGGAAGGCTCTGGGGCCAACGTCCTGACTTTC,CASSLREGSGANVLTF
TRBV11-3,TRBJ2-7,once,NA,TGTGCCAGCAGCCTTGGACACCTTGGCTACGAGCAGTACTTC,CASSLGHLGYEQYF
TRBV6-1,TRBJ1-1,NA,NA,TGTGCCAGCAGTCCTCACACTGAAGCTTTCTTT,CASSPHTEAFF
TRBV2,TRBJ2-3,NA,TRBD2,TGTGCCAGCGGTCTGGGACTAGCGGGGGGCACAGATACGCAGTATTTT,CASGLGLAGGTDTQYF
TRBV4-2,TRBJ2-5,NA,NA,TGTGCCAGCAGTCCTTTAGGGGGAGGGCCGAGGGGGGAGACCCAGTACTTC,CASSPLGGGPRGETQYF
TRBV10-3,TRBJ1-2,few,TRBD1,TGTGCCATCAGTGAGTCGACAGGGGGCTACACCTTC,CAISESTGGYTF
TRBV27,TRBJ2-1,NA,TRBD2,TGTGCCAGCAACCGACTAGCGGGGGTCGGTGAGCAGTTCTTC,CASNRLAGVGEQFF
TRBV10-3,TRBJ2-7,NA,NA,TGTGCCATCAGTGAAACCGGGACAACCCTTGAGCAGTACTTC,CAISETGTTLEQYF
TRBV5-1,TRBJ1-1,NA,NA,TGCGCCAGCAGCTTGTTCCAGGCCGGCACTGAAGCTTTCTTT,CASSLFQAGTEAFF
TRBV15,TRBJ2-3,NA,TRBD2,TGTGCCACCCGAACTAGCGGGGGCCCAGATACGCAGTATTTT,CATRTSGGPDTQYF
TRBV7-3,TRBJ2-1,NA,TRBD2,TGTGCCAGCAGCTCACTAGCGGGAGGTTCCTACAATGAGCAGTTCTTC,CASSSLAGGSYNEQFF
TRBV4-1,TRBJ1-3,NA,TRBD1,TGCGCCAGCAGCCCGACAGGGGTTGGAAACACCATATATTTT,CASSPTGVGNTIYF
TRBV6-1,TRBJ1-5,NA,TRBD1,TGTGCCAGCAGTAGGACAGGGGGCGATCAGCCCCAGCATTTT,CASSRTGGDQPQHF
TRBV7-9,TRBJ1-1,NA,NA,TGTGCCAGCAGCTTAGGGGCCCTGGTGAACACTGAAGCTTTCTTT,CASSLGALVNTEAFF
TRBV9,TRBJ2-1,once,TRBD2,TGTGCCAGCAGCGTAAGGCCTAGCGGCAATGAGCAGTTCTTC,CASSVRPSGNEQFF
TRBV20-1,TRBJ2-5,NA,NA,TGCAGTGCTTACAGGGAAGAGACCCAGTACTTC,CSAYREETQYF